Shown below are 32 T cell receptor beta chains from a single sample sequenced in a study of OX40 agonist ivuxolimab in advanced cancers. The table came from immunoSEQ multiplex PCR; TCRdb's copy has only in-frame clones and leaves some out. The table shows tens of thousands of clones, with about nine tenths occurring only once. The material sequenced was CD4+ or CD8+ T cells sorted from blood, taken in a trial of the OX40 agonist ivuxolimab. The receptor source for this set is an adult with an advanced solid tumor such as melanoma, head and neck, liver or kidney cancer.

This rearrangement joins TRBV19 to TRBJ2-7; perhaps TRBD2 as D (5 bases). Germline V CDR1 and CDR2: LNHDA, SQIVND (reference sequence). The CDR3 totals 12 residues. V lost 6 bases to trimming and J lost 3 bases, with 9 bases between them. CDR3 DNA: TGTGCCAGTAGCCGGGGATTCTACGAGCAGTACTTC. Amino acid sequence: CASSRGFYEQYF.

The genes are TRBV7-8 and TRBJ2-3, with D unresolved. The ends were cut back, 8 bases at V and 2 bases at J, with 8 bases in the middle. CDR1 is SGHVS, CDR2 FQNEAQ, per germline. The CDR3 contains 12 residues. The CDR3 region has the DNA TGTGCCAGCTCTTTTATCACAGATACGCAGTATTTT. As protein: CASSFITDTQYF.

V is TRBV6-1 and J is TRBJ2-5, with 8 bases lining up with TRBD2. This CDR3 contains 15 residues. Germline V gene lookup returns CDR1 MNHNS and CDR2 SASEGT. V was clipped by 2 bases and J by 1 base; unmatched bases: 3. The DNA for the CDR3 is TGTGCCAGCAGTGAAACGGGAGGGGGCCAAGAGACCCAGTACTTC. As protein: CASSETGGGQETQYF.

This chain uses TRBV6-6 with TRBJ1-1; 7 bases are a match to TRBD1. CDR1 and CDR2 (germline): MNHNY, SVGAGI (reference sequence). V trimming: 8 bases; J trimming: 2 bases; junction bases outside the gene matches: 8. The CDR3 loop spans 14 amino acids. CDR3 in amino acids: CASLSRQGNTEAFF. In DNA form, the CDR3 reads TGTGCCAGCCTCTCCCGACAGGGTAACACTGAAGCTTTCTTT.

CDR3: CASSPKGLGSYNSPLHF. The CDR3, as DNA: TGTGCCAGCAGCCCCAAGGGACTCGGCTCCTATAATTCACCCCTCCACTTT. This rearrangement joins TRBV2 to TRBJ1-6, with D tentatively TRBD1 (5 bases). This CDR3 contains 17 residues. V shed 6 bases and J shed 0 bases, with 15 bases lying between them. Germline V gene data show CDR1 as SNHLY and CDR2 as FYNNEI.

This rearrangement joins TRBV5-1 to TRBJ1-1; 11 bases are shared with TRBD1. This CDR3 has 16 amino acids. Trimming took 3 bases from V and 3 from J; bases not matched to a gene: 7. Per the germline V gene, CDR1 is SGHRS and CDR2 is YFSETQ. The CDR3 reads CASSSGQGATHTEAFF. The DNA of the CDR3 is TGCGCCAGCAGCTCCGGACAGGGGGCGACTCACACTGAAGCTTTCTTT. The full variable domain, with the rest looked up from reference TRBV5-1 and TRBJ1-1, is KAGVTQTPRYLIKTRGQQVTLSCSPISGHRSVSWYQQTPGQGLQFLFEYFSETQRNKGNFPGRFSGRQFSNSRSEMNVSTLELGDSALYLCASSSGQGATHTEAFFGQGTRLTVV.

The chain is built from TRBV11-2 and TRBJ2-1; no definite D call. V was pared by 4 bases and J by 8 bases, with 12 bases between. The germline CDR1 and CDR2 sequences are SGHAT and FQNNGV. The CDR3 contains 13 residues. For the CDR3, the DNA is TGTGCCAGCAGCTCCATCGGTGGGTATGAGCAGTTCTTC. This translates into CASSSIGGYEQFF.

This clone was recorded a few times. V usage is TRBV6-1 and J usage is TRBJ1-1; D perhaps matches TRBD1 (5 bases). Trimming took 4 bases from V and 8 from J, leaving 8 bases between them. Germline assignment: CDR1 MNHNS and CDR2 SASEGT. The CDR3 is made up of 11 amino acids. In nucleotides, the CDR3 is TGTGCCAGCAGTGTAGACAGAGAAGCTTTCTTT. Translated, it gives CASSVDREAFF.

This rearrangement joins TRBV25-1 to TRBJ1-2; TRBD1 might be the D (6 bases). This CDR3 is built from 14 residues. Looked up from germline, CDR1 is MGHDK and CDR2 is SYGVNS. V was pared by 8 bases and J by 8 bases, with 21 bases between. The DNA of the CDR3 is TGTGCCAGCGCTAAGGGCGGGGGCGCGGGGGGCTACACCTTC. This encodes CASAKGGGAGGYTF.

This chain links TRBV5-1 with TRBJ2-7, with D perhaps matching TRBD1 (5 bases). V was shortened by 4 bases and J by 2 bases, with 10 bases between the two germline ends. This CDR3 is built from 13 residues. Germline V gene lookup returns CDR1 SGHRS and CDR2 YFSETQ. This CDR3 is CASSTGTAYEQYF. The CDR3 coding sequence is TGCGCCAGCAGCACAGGCACAGCCTACGAGCAGTACTTC.

This chain links TRBV7-9 with TRBJ2-1; D tentatively reads TRBD1 or TRBD2 (6 bases each). V was pared by 2 bases and J by 5 bases, with 13 bases between. CDR3 length equals 15 residues. Germline V gene sequence: CDR1 SEHNR, CDR2 FQNEAQ (reference sequence). The CDR3 nucleotides are TGTGCCAGCAGCTTACCGGGGGCCACCCACAATGAGCAGTTCTTC. Its protein product is CASSLPGATHNEQFF.

This chain connects TRBV10-2 to TRBJ2-7, with TRBD2 matching over 8 bases. V lost 6 bases, J lost 5 bases, and 9 bases stayed unmatched. CDR1 and CDR2 (germline): WSHSY, SAAADI. The CDR3 runs to 14 residues. Written as DNA, the CDR3 is TGCGCCAGCAGCGGGGGGGCTTTCGTCGACGAGCAGTACTTC. As protein: CASSGGAFVDEQYF.

V is TRBV5-1 and J is TRBJ2-3; 13 nucleotides agree with TRBD2. In germline, CDR1 is SGHRS, CDR2 YFSETQ. V trimming: 2 bases; J trimming: 6 bases; junction bases outside the gene matches: 6. The CDR3 has 16 residues. CDR3 nucleotide sequence: TGCGCCAGCAGCTTAGGACTAGCGGGGGCTGGGGATACGCAGTATTTT. It specifies CASSLGLAGAGDTQYF.

V and J are TRBV18 and TRBJ2-6; D is ambiguous. The CDR3 consists of 18 residues. The V gene lost 3 bases and the J gene lost 4 bases, with 19 bases spanning the gap. The germline V gene encodes CDR1 KGHSH and CDR2 LQKENI. CDR3 amino acids: CASSPAAPDLVGANVLTF. Here the CDR3 DNA reads TGTGCCAGCTCACCCGCGGCCCCGGATCTGGTCGGGGCCAACGTCCTGACTTTC.

V and J are TRBV6-6 and TRBJ1-3; no clear D gene. V was pared by 5 bases and J by 2 bases, with 13 bases between. The CDR3 runs 15 residues. Germline CDR1 is MNHNY and CDR2 is SVGAGI (reference sequence). The CDR3 DNA is TGTGCCAGCAGTCTTTCGACGCTCACTGGAAACACCATATATTTT. Its protein is CASSLSTLTGNTIYF.

In DNA, the CDR3 is TGTGCCAGCAAGGCTAACTATGGCTACACCTTC. Its translation is CASKANYGYTF. The rearrangement uses TRBV6-5 and TRBJ1-2; unclear D gene. Germline V gives CDR1 MNHEY, CDR2 SVGAGI. The CDR3 loop spans 11 amino acids. The V and J ends lost 7 bases and 0 bases respectively, with 3 bases between them.

CDR3 protein: CAWSVGVAYGYTF. The CDR3 region has the DNA TGTGCCTGGAGTGTAGGGGTCGCCTATGGCTACACCTTC. The chain couples TRBV30 to TRBJ1-2, with D perhaps TRBD1 (5 bases). The CDR3 consists of 13 residues. Trimming removed 0 bases at V and 4 bases at J, with 9 bases between. Germline V gene lookup returns CDR1 GTSNPN and CDR2 SVGIG (reference sequence).

This sequence joins TRBV19 and TRBJ1-2, with 8 positions matching TRBD1. V shed 7 bases and J 2 bases; nucleotides not matched to a gene: 15. Germline V gives CDR1 LNHDA, CDR2 SQIVND (reference sequence). The CDR3 contains 17 residues. CDR3 sequence reads: CASTALSGTGTNYGYTF. The CDR3 DNA sequence: TGTGCCAGTACCGCTCTATCCGGGACAGGCACAAACTATGGCTACACCTTC.

This CDR3 reads CASSIPGNPRNSPLHF. The CDR3, as DNA: TGTGCCAGTAGTATTCCAGGGAACCCTAGGAATTCACCCCTCCACTTT. The chain is built from TRBV19 and TRBJ1-6; possible D gene TRBD1, 5 bases. The CDR3 has 16 amino acids. The ends were cut back, 3 bases at V and 7 bases at J, with 16 bases in the middle. The germline gives CDR1 LNHDA, CDR2 SQIVND (reference sequence). Full variable domain (outside the CDR3, taken from reference TRBV19 and TRBJ1-6): DGGITQSPKYLFRKEGQNVTLSCEQNLNHDAMYWYRQDPGQGLRLIYYSQIVNDFQKGDIAEGYSVSREKKESFPLTVTSAQKNPTAFYLCASSIPGNPRNSPLHFGNGTRLTVT.

The genes are TRBV5-4 and TRBJ1-2, with TRBD1 matching 8 bases. The V and J ends lost 0 bases and 2 bases, in that order; junction bases with no gene match: 12. The germline V gene encodes CDR1 SGHNT and CDR2 YYREEE (reference sequence). This CDR3 spans 18 amino acids. The CDR3 spells CASSLAGGQGPMNYGYTF. The CDR3 region has the DNA TGTGCCAGCAGCTTGGCCGGTGGACAGGGCCCTATGAACTATGGCTACACCTTC.

The rearrangement uses TRBV18 and TRBJ1-2; unclear D gene. CDR1 and CDR2 (germline): KGHSH, LQKENI. Trimming pared 0 bases from V and 2 bases from J, leaving 7 bases between. The CDR3 spans 14 residues. The CDR3 DNA is TGTGCCAGCTCACCACCGTCACAAAACTATGGCTACACCTTC. Residues: CASSPPSQNYGYTF.

The chain has TRBV18 and TRBJ2-3; 9 bases fit TRBD1. This CDR3 is built from 15 residues. The junction had 4 bases not matched to a gene; V was cut back by 3 bases and J by 3 bases. Germline-derived CDR1 and CDR2 are KGHSH and LQKENI. This CDR3 is CASSPGTGWTDTQYF. CDR3 nucleotide sequence: TGTGCCAGCTCACCCGGGACAGGGTGGACAGATACGCAGTATTTT.

The CDR3 loop reads CASSAGQQNTEAFF. The CDR3 DNA follows: TGTGCCAGCAGCGCGGGACAGCAGAACACTGAAGCTTTCTTT. This chain uses TRBV5-4 with TRBJ1-1; 7 bases are shared with TRBD1. Trimming removed 4 bases from V and 1 base from J; junction bases left unmatched: 4. There are 14 residues in the CDR3. Per germline, CDR1 SGHNT and CDR2 YYREEE (reference sequence). The full variable domain, with the rest looked up from reference TRBV5-4 and TRBJ1-1, is ETGVTQSPTHLIKTRGQQVTLRCSSQSGHNTVSWYQQALGQGPQFIFQYYREEENGRGNFPPRFSGLQFPNYSSELNVNALELDDSALYLCASSAGQQNTEAFFGQGTRLTVV.

The chain employs TRBV5-4 and TRBJ2-7; 7 bases agree with TRBD1. CDR3 size: 15 residues. Germline V gives CDR1 SGHNT, CDR2 YYREEE (reference sequence). Losses at the gene ends were 0 bases for V and 0 bases for J; bases not matched to a gene: 3. CDR3 protein: CASSLGQGPSYEQYF. In DNA form, the CDR3 reads TGTGCCAGCAGCTTGGGACAGGGACCCTCCTACGAGCAGTACTTC.

The CDR3 nucleotides read TGTGCCAGCTCACTCGACAGGGGCGTTGAAGCTTTCTTT. Its protein product is CASSLDRGVEAFF. The V gene is TRBV18, the J gene TRBJ1-1; 8 bases are shared with TRBD1. This CDR3 contains 13 residues. The V and J ends lost 4 bases and 7 bases, in that order; junction bases with no gene match: 5. The germline gives CDR1 KGHSH, CDR2 LQKENI. The full variable domain, its missing parts supplied by reference TRBV18 and TRBJ1-1, is NAGVMQNPRHLVRRRGQEARLRCSPMKGHSHVYWYRQLPEEGLKFMVYLQKENIIDESGMPKERFSAEFPKEGPSILRIQQVVRGDSAAYFCASSLDRGVEAFFGQGTRLTVV.

The V gene is TRBV4-2, the J gene TRBJ2-2, with 10 bases lining up with TRBD2. The CDR3 has 20 amino acids. The V and J ends lost 4 bases and 4 bases, in that order; junction bases with no gene match: 18. Looked up from germline, CDR1 is LGHNA and CDR2 is YNFKEQ. CDR3 sequence (DNA): TGTGCCAGCAGCCCTCGGTCCCCCGCAGCGGGGGGGCGAGGCACCGGGGAGCTGTTTTTT. This translates into CASSPRSPAAGGRGTGELFF.

V and J are TRBV7-8 and TRBJ2-5; no definite D call. CDR1 is SGHVS, CDR2 FQNEAQ, per germline. V lost 7 bases and J lost 2, with 17 bases in between. The CDR3 covers 15 residues. The chain's CDR3 is CASTRSRQIQETQYF. The CDR3 DNA reads TGTGCCAGCACCCGTTCCAGGCAGATTCAAGAGACCCAGTACTTC.

The chain employs TRBV5-6 and TRBJ1-4; D is possibly TRBD1 (6 bases). V shed 4 bases and J shed 8 bases, with 18 bases lying between them. Looked up from germline, CDR1 is SGHDT and CDR2 is YYEEEE. The CDR3 has 15 amino acids. The CDR3, as DNA: TGTGCCAGCAGCGGATTGCCCGCAGGGGAGGAAAAACTGTTTTTT. Residues: CASSGLPAGEEKLFF.

This clone was seen a handful of times. V and J are TRBV2 and TRBJ1-1; 8 positions agree with TRBD1. This CDR3 comprises 15 residues. Trimming cost V 7 bases and J 0 bases; bases outside gene matches: 7. The germline CDR1 and CDR2 sequences are SNHLY and FYNNEI. The CDR3 is CASMDQGAMNTEAFF. For the CDR3, the DNA is TGTGCCAGCATGGATCAGGGGGCAATGAACACTGAAGCTTTCTTT.

CDR3 protein: CAWSGWGQGTYEQYF. In DNA form, the CDR3 reads TGTGCCTGGAGTGGGTGGGGACAGGGGACTTACGAGCAGTACTTC. The rearrangement joins TRBV30 to TRBJ2-7; TRBD1 matches 10 bases. This CDR3 contains 15 residues. With 1 base clipped from V and 4 bases from J, the junction kept 7 bases outside the gene matches. Germline V gene data show CDR1 as GTSNPN and CDR2 as SVGIG (reference sequence).

This chain joins TRBV18 and TRBJ2-7, with 9 nucleotides matching TRBD1. Per the germline V gene, CDR1 is KGHSH and CDR2 is LQKENI. The V gene end was trimmed by 6 bases and the J gene end by 0 bases; junction bases not matched to a gene: 9. This CDR3 is built from 16 residues. The CDR3 loop reads CASSPSGTGPSYEQYF. Written as DNA, the CDR3 is TGTGCCAGCTCGCCTTCGGGGACAGGGCCCTCCTACGAGCAGTACTTC.

The chain has TRBV2 and TRBJ1-5, with 11 bases aligning to TRBD1. In germline, CDR1 is SNHLY, CDR2 FYNNEI. Trimming cost V 4 bases and J 0 bases; bases outside gene matches: 2. The CDR3 is 16 amino acids. The chain's CDR3 is CASSGTGGHSNQPQHF. CDR3 coding DNA: TGTGCCAGCAGTGGGACAGGGGGCCATAGCAATCAGCCCCAGCATTTT.